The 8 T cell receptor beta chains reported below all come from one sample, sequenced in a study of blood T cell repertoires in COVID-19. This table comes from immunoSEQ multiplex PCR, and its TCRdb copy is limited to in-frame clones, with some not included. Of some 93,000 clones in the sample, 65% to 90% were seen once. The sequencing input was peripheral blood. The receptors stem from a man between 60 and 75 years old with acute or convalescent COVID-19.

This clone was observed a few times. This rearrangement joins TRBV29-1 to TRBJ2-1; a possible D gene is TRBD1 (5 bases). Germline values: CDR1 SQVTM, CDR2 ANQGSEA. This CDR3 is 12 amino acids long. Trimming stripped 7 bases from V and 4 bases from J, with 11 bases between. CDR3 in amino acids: CSERTSYNEQFF. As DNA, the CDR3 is TGCAGCGAAAGGACATCTTACAATGAGCAGTTCTTC.

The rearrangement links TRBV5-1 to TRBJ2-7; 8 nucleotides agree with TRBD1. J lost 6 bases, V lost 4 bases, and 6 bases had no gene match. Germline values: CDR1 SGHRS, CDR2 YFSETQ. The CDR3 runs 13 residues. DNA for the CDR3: TGCGCCAGCAGCGGCGGGACAGGTCTCGAGCAGTACTTC. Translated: CASSGGTGLEQYF.

The CDR3 sequence is CASSQVPGTSGGRAYNEQFF. CDR3 nucleotides: TGCGCCAGCAGCCAAGTTCCCGGGACTAGCGGGGGTAGGGCCTACAATGAGCAGTTCTTC. The chain recombines TRBV4-3 with TRBJ2-1; the match to TRBD2 covers 14 bases. In germline, CDR1 is LGHNA, CDR2 YSLEER. After removal of 1 base from V and 2 bases from J, the junction contained 10 bases not matched to a gene. The CDR3 extends over 20 amino acids.

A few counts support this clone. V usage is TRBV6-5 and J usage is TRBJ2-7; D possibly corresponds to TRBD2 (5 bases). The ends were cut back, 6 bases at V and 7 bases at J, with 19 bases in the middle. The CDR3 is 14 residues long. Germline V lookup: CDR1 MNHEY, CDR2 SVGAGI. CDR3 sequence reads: CASRDPFRRLEQYF. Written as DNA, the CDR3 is TGTGCCAGCAGGGATCCGTTTAGACGACTAGAGCAGTACTTC.

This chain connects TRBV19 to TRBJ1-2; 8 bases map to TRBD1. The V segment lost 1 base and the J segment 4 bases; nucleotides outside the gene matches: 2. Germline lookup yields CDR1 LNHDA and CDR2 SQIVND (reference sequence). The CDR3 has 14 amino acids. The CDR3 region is CASSIVTGVYGYTF. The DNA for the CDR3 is TGTGCCAGTAGTATAGTGACAGGGGTCTATGGCTACACCTTC. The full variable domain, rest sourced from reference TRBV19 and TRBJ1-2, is DGGITQSPKYLFRKEGQNVTLSCEQNLNHDAMYWYRQDPGQGLRLIYYSQIVNDFQKGDIAEGYSVSREKKESFPLTVTSAQKNPTAFYLCASSIVTGVYGYTFGSGTRLTVV.

CDR3 sequence: CASSQDPQAGDSTGELFF. CDR3 nucleotide sequence: TGCGCCAGCAGCCAAGACCCCCAAGCGGGGGATTCCACCGGGGAGCTGTTTTTT. This chain joins TRBV4-1 and TRBJ2-2; TRBD2 matches at 8 bases. V dropped 0 bases and J dropped 4; count of bases not matched to a gene: 10. This CDR3 contains 18 residues. The germline CDR1 and CDR2 sequences are MGHRA and YSYEKL.

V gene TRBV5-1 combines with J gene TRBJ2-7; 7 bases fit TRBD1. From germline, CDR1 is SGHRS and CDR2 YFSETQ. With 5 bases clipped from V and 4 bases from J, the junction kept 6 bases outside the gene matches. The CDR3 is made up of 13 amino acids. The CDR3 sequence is CASSRDSTYEQYF. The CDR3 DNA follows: TGCGCCAGCAGTAGGGACAGTACGTACGAGCAGTACTTC. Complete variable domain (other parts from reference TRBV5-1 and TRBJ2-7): KAGVTQTPRYLIKTRGQQVTLSCSPISGHRSVSWYQQTPGQGLQFLFEYFSETQRNKGNFPGRFSGRQFSNSRSEMNVSTLELGDSALYLCASSRDSTYEQYFGPGTRLTVT.

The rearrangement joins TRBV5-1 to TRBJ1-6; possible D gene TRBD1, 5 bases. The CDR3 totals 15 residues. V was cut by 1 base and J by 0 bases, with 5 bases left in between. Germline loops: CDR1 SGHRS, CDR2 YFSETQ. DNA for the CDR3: TGCGCCAGCAGCTTGCAGGGCTCCTATAATTCACCCCTCCACTTT. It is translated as CASSLQGSYNSPLHF.